The subject of this entry is one TCR beta chain. Method: immunoSEQ multiplex PCR; TCRdb's copy keeps in-frame clones and lacks some. The data show 50,000 to 65,000 clones, 87% seen once. Germline V CDR1 and CDR2: SGHVS, FQNEAQ. This CDR3 is 15 amino acids long. Trimming left V 1 base short and J 9 bases short, with 13 bases between. This entry comes from a study of blood T cell repertoires in COVID-19. Study context: The analysed material was cDNA or gDNA that came from T cells, B-cell-depleted T cells, or PBMCs.

Sequenced material: peripheral blood. The sequence came from an elderly woman with COVID-19, enrolled during active disease. The chain links TRBV7-8 to TRBJ1-6, with D perhaps matching TRBD1 (6 bases). As DNA, the CDR3 is TGTGCCAGCAGCTTAGATGGGGGCCGGGGTTCACCCCTCCACTTT. Its translation is CASSLDGGRGSPLHF.